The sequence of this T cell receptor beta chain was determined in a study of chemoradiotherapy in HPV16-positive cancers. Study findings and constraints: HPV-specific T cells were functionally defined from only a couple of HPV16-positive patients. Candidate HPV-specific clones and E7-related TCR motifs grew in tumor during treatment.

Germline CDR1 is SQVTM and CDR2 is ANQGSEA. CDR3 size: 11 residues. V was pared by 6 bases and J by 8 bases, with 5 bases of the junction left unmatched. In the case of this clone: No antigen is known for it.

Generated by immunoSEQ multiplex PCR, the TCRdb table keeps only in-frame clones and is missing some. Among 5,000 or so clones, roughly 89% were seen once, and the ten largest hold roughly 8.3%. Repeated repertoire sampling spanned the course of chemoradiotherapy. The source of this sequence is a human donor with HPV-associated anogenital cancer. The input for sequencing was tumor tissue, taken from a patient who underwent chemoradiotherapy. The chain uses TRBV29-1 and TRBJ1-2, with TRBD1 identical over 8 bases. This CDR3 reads CSVTTGVGYTF. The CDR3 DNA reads TGCAGCGTCACGACAGGGGTCGGCTACACCTTC.